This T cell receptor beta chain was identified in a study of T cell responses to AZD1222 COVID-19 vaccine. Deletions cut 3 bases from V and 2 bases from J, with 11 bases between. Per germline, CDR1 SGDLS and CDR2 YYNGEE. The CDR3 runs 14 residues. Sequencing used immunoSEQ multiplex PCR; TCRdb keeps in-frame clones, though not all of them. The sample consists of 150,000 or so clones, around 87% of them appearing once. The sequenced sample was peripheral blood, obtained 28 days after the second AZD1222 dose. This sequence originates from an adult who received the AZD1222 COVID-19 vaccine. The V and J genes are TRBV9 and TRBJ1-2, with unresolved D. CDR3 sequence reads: CASSEEGTNYGYTF. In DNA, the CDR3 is TGTGCCAGCAGCGAGGAAGGCACAAACTATGGCTACACCTTC.